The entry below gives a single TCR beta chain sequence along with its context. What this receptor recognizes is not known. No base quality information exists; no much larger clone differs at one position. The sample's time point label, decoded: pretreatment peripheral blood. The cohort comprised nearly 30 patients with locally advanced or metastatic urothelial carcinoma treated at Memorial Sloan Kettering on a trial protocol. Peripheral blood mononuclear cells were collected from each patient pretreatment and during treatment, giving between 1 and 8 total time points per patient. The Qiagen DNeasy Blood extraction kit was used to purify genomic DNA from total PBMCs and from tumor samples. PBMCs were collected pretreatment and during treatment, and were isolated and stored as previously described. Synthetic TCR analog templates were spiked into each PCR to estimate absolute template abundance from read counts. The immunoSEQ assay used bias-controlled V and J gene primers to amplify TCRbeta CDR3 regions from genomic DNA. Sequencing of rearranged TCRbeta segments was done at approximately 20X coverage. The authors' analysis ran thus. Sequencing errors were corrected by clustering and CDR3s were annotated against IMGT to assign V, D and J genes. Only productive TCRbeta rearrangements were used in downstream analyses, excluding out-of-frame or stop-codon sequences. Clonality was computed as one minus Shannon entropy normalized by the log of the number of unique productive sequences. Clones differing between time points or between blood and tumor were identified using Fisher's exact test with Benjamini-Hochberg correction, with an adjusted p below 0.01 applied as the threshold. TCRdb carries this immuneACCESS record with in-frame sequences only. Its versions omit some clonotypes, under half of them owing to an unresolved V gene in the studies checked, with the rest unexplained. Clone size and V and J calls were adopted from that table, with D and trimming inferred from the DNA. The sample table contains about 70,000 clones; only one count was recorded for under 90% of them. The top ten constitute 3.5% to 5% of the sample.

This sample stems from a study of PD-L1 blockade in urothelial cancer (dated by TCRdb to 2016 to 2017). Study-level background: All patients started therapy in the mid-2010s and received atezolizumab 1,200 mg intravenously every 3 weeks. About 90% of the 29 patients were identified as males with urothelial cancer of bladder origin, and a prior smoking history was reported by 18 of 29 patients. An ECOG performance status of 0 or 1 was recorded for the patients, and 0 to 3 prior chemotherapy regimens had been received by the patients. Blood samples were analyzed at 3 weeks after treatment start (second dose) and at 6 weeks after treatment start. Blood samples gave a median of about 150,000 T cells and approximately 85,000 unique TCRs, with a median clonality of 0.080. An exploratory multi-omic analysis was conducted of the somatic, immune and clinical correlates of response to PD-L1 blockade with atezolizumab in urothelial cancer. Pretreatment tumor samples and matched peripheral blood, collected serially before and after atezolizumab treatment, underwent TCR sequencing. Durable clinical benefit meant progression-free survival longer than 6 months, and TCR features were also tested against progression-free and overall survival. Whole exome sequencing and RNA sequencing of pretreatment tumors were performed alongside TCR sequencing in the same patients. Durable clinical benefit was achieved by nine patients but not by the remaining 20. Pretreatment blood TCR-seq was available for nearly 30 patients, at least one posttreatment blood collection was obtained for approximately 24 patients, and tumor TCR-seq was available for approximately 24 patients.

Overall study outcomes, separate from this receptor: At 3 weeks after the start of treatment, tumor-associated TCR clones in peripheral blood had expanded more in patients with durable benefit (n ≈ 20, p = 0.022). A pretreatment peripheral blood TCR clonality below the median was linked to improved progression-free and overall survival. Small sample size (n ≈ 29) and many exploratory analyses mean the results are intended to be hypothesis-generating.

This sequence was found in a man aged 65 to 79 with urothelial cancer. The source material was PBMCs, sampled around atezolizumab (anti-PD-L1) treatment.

The DNA sequence reads TGTGCCAGCAGTGACTCAAGACAGAACACTGAAGCTTTCTTT. Its protein is CASSDSRQNTEAFF. The receptor chain draws on TRBV2 and TRBJ1-1; the D gene lacks a confident call. The germline ends are 9 bases apart after V is trimmed by 3 bases and J by 1 base. Via the germline V gene, CDR1 is SNHLY and CDR2 FYNNEI. The cysteine opens and the phenylalanine closes a CDR3 of 14 amino acids. The only DNA kept is the CDR3, 42 bases in frame from the first base.